The present entry profiles one T cell receptor beta chain with its context. The entry originates in a study of T-cell reconstitution after alpha-beta-depleted transplantation in children. V lost 3 bases to trimming and J lost 10 bases, with 13 bases between them. This CDR3 spans 13 amino acids. Unique molecular identifiers tagged the TCRbeta library. MiXCR, applied by TCRdb to the PCR reads, yields one record per CDR3 protein. Here the sample spans about 640,000 distinct CDR3 sequences, 10% to 15% being singletons. Source: PBMCs, mostly from graft donor cells, taken 360 days after TCRalphabeta/CD19-depleted stem cell transplant. The chain combines TRBV12-3 or TRBV12-4 with TRBJ1-5, with D uncertain. This clonotype originated in a male patient between 5 and 17 years old who had a stem cell transplant for acute myeloid leukemia, so the T cells may come from the graft donor. The CDR3 reads CASSFGWLDPQHF. CDR3 sequence (DNA): TGTGCCAGCAGTTTCGGGTGGCTGGATCCCCAGCATTTT.